These 16 T cell receptor beta chains originate from one sample sequenced in a study of T-cell memory formation after mild COVID-19. TCRdb re-called the 5' RACE reads through MiXCR, storing one row per CDR3 protein. The sample holds 300,000 to 400,000 distinct CDR3 sequences, roughly an eighth seen once. Input material: PBMCs or a T cell subset sorted from them (not recorded which). Receptors originate from a man in his late teens or twenties who had mild COVID-19 (a few samples of this study predate the infection). Cell type and time point are not known.

This clonotype occurred a few times. The chain has TRBV18 and TRBJ2-1; D is possibly TRBD2 (5 bases). The CDR3 has 14 residues. The V and J ends lost 1 base and 5 bases respectively, with 9 bases between them. Germline CDR1 and CDR2: KGHSH and LQKENI. The CDR3 coding sequence is TGTGCCAGCTCACCACGACTATCCGACAATGAGCAGTTCTTC. Translated, it gives CASSPRLSDNEQFF.

This clonotype was detected only a few times. This chain connects TRBV5-6 to TRBJ2-3, with TRBD2 matching over 12 bases. Germline V CDR1 and CDR2: SGHDT, YYEEEE. This CDR3 is built from 17 residues. The V gene end was trimmed by 4 bases and the J gene end by 1 base; junction bases not matched to a gene: 7. The CDR3 sequence: CASSPPPSGGGTDTQYF. CDR3 DNA: TGTGCCAGCAGCCCCCCCCCTAGCGGGGGGGGCACAGATACGCAGTATTTT. Full variable domain (missing parts from reference TRBV5-6 and TRBJ2-3): DAGVTQSPTHLIKTRGQQVTLRCSPKSGHDTVSWYQQALGQGPQFIFQYYEEEERQRGNFPDRFSGHQFPNYSSELNVNALLLGDSALYLCASSPPPSGGGTDTQYFGPGTRLTVL.

This clonotype came up a few times. The chain joins TRBV5-1 to TRBJ1-1, with 10 bases aligning to TRBD1. Germline V CDR1 and CDR2: SGHRS, YFSETQ. Trimming removed 4 bases from V and 0 bases from J; junction bases left unmatched: 6. The CDR3 runs to 16 residues. The CDR3 region is CASSVGTGVVNTEAFF. In DNA form, the CDR3 reads TGCGCCAGCAGCGTCGGGACAGGGGTCGTGAACACTGAAGCTTTCTTT.

This clonotype appeared a few times. V gene TRBV7-8 combines with J gene TRBJ1-4; D possibly corresponds to TRBD1 (5 bases). Germline lookup yields CDR1 SGHVS and CDR2 FQNEAQ. The ends were cut back, 8 bases at V and 7 bases at J, with 17 bases in the middle. CDR3 size: 14 residues. The chain's CDR3 is CASATGGLGEKLFF. CDR3 nucleotides: TGTGCCAGCGCGACCGGGGGGTTGGGTGAAAAACTGTTTTTT.

The chain uses TRBV18 and TRBJ1-5; 7 bases match TRBD1. Germline CDR1 and CDR2: KGHSH and LQKENI. The CDR3 covers 15 residues. After removal of 5 bases from V and 7 bases from J, the junction contained 11 bases not matched to a gene. CDR3 in amino acids: CASSADRVGLQPQHF. The CDR3 DNA follows: TGTGCCAGCTCAGCCGACAGGGTAGGATTGCAGCCCCAGCATTTT.

This chain joins TRBV5-1 and TRBJ1-1, with TRBD1 matching over 9 bases. After removal of 3 bases from V and 3 bases from J, the junction contained 3 bases not matched to a gene. Germline assignment: CDR1 SGHRS and CDR2 YFSETQ. The CDR3 has 14 amino acids. CDR3 nucleotides: TGCGCCAGCAGCTCGGGACAGGGTGACACTGAAGCTTTCTTT. Residues: CASSSGQGDTEAFF.

Only one count was recorded for this clonotype. The J gene is TRBJ1-2, the V gene TRBV11-2; D unclear. The CDR3 covers 14 residues. Germline V gene sequence: CDR1 SGHAT, CDR2 FQNNGV. The V end was cut by 0 bases, the J end by 3 bases, with 8 bases between. CDR3 nucleotides: TGTGCCAGCAGCTTAGAGCCCTGGGACTATGGCTACACCTTC. Translated, it gives CASSLEPWDYGYTF.

This clonotype was picked up many times. The chain recombines TRBV5-1 with TRBJ1-5; no definite D call. V dropped 0 bases and J dropped 4 bases, with 11 bases sitting between them. The length of the CDR3 is 15 residues. Germline-derived CDR1 and CDR2 are SGHRS and YFSETQ. The DNA of the CDR3 is TGCGCCAGCAGCTTGGCCGGGGTTCCTAATCAGCCCCAGCATTTT. Amino acids: CASSLAGVPNQPQHF.

This rearrangement joins TRBV7-7 to TRBJ2-2; D possibly corresponds to TRBD2 (5 bases). The germline V gene has CDR1 SSHAT and CDR2 FNYEAQ (reference sequence). The CDR3 totals 16 residues. Deletions cut 6 bases from V and 1 base from J, with 15 bases between. CDR3 bases: TGTGCCAGCAGTCCAGCCCCTAGCATGAACACCGGGGAGCTGTTTTTT. Protein product: CASSPAPSMNTGELFF.

This clonotype was seen a few times. J is TRBJ2-4 and V is TRBV12-3 or TRBV12-4; tentatively, D is TRBD2 (6 bases). The germline V and J ends were trimmed by 5 bases and 6 bases, with 11 bases remaining between them. The CDR3 has 13 residues. Here the CDR3 reads CASSGGSGNIQYF. CDR3 DNA: TGTGCCAGCAGTGGGGGGTCGGGAAACATTCAGTACTTC.

This clonotype occurred a few times. The chain employs TRBV7-3 and TRBJ2-1; 11 bases match TRBD2. CDR1 and CDR2 (germline): SGHTA, FQGTGA. The junction had 8 bases not matched to a gene; V was cut back by 5 bases and J by 8 bases. This CDR3 is 15 amino acids long. The CDR3, as DNA: TGTGCCAGCAGCCCATTAGCGGGGGGGCTGTATGAGCAGTTCTTC. Translating it yields CASSPLAGGLYEQFF.

This clonotype was detected only a few times. The CDR3 DNA sequence: TGTGCCAGCAGCCCGGGACAGGGGAACTACAATGAGCAGTTCTTC. This sequence encodes CASSPGQGNYNEQFF. V usage is TRBV12-3 or TRBV12-4 and J usage is TRBJ2-1; TRBD1 matches at 10 bases. Trimming cost V 6 bases and J 3 bases; bases outside gene matches: 5. CDR3 size: 15 residues.

This clonotype appeared a few times. The gene calls are TRBV6-2 or TRBV6-3 and TRBJ1-2; no definite D call. The germline V gene has CDR1 MNHEY and CDR2 SVGEGT. V was shortened by 2 bases and J by 4 bases, with 11 bases between the two germline ends. This CDR3 contains 14 residues. The CDR3 bases are TGTGCCAGCAGTTACCGGGGATCTACCTATGGCTACACCTTC. Its protein product is CASSYRGSTYGYTF.

V and J are TRBV20-1 and TRBJ1-5; TRBD1 matches 8 bases. Germline CDR1 is DFQATT and CDR2 is SNEGSKA (reference sequence). V dropped 6 bases and J dropped 1; count of bases not matched to a gene: 5. The length of the CDR3 is 14 residues. The CDR3 DNA follows: TGCAGTGCCCAGGGGGCTGAGAGCAATCAGCCCCAGCATTTT. Translation gives CSAQGAESNQPQHF.

There are a few counts of this clonotype. The chain combines TRBV28 with TRBJ1-3; D not resolved. V shed 3 bases and J shed 3 bases, with 9 bases lying between them. Germline values: CDR1 MDHEN, CDR2 SYDVKM. The length of the CDR3 is 14 residues. CDR3 in amino acids: CASSFVQRGNTIYF. As DNA, the CDR3 is TGTGCCAGCAGTTTTGTCCAACGTGGAAACACCATATATTTT.

There are a few counts of this clonotype. J is TRBJ2-7 and V is TRBV3-1; 7 bases agree with TRBD2. The junction had 10 bases not matched to a gene; V was cut back by 5 bases and J by 3 bases. The CDR3 length is 15 residues. Germline loops: CDR1 LGHDT, CDR2 YNNKEL (reference sequence). The CDR3 reads CASSSQTSRYYEQYF. In DNA form, the CDR3 reads TGTGCCAGCAGCTCCCAGACTAGCAGGTACTACGAGCAGTACTTC.